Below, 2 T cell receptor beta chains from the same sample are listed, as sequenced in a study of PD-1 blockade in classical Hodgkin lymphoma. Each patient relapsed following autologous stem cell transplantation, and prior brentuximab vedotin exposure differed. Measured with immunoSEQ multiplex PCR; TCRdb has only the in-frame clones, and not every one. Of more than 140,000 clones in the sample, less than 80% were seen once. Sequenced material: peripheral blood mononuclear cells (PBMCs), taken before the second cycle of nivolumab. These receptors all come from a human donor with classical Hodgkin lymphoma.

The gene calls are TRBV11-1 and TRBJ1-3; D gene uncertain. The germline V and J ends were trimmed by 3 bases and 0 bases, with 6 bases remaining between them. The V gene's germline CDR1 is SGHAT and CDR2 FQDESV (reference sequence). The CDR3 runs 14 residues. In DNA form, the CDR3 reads TGTGCCAGCAGCTTGGGTAGCTCTGGAAACACCATATATTTT. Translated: CASSLGSSGNTIYF.

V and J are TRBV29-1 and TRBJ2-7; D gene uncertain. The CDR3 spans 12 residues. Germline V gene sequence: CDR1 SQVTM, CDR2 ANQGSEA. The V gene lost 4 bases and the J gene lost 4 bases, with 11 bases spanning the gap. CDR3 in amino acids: CSVVQSDYEQYF. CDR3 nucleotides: TGCAGCGTTGTTCAGTCAGATTACGAGCAGTACTTC.